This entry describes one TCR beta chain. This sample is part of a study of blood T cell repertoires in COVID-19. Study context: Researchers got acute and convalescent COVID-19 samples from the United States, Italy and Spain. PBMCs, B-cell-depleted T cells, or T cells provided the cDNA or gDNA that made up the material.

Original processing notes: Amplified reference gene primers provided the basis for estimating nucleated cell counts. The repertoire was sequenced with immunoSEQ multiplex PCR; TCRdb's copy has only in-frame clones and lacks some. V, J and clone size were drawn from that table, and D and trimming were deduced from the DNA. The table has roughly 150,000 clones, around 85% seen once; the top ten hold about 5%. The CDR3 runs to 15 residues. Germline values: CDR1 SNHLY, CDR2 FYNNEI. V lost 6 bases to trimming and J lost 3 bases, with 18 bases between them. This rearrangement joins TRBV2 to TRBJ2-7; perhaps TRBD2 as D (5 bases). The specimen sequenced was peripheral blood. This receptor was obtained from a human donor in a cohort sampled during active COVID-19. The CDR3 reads CASRERGPSNYEQYF. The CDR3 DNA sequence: TGTGCCAGCAGGGAGAGAGGGCCGAGCAACTACGAGCAGTACTTC.